These 7 T cell receptor beta chains originate from one sample sequenced in a study of type 1 regulatory T cells. TCRdb used MiXCR to reprocess the reads, holding one entry per CDR3 protein. This sample has about 62,000 distinct CDR3 sequences, with approximately 60% found just once. These receptors' antigens are unknown. Material: cultured non-Tr1 T cells, either the whole culture or a sorted T cell fraction (not recorded which). The receptors were gathered from a human donor in good health.

This clonotype was picked up a small number of times. The CDR3 reads CASSPTTKETQYF. The CDR3 DNA reads as TGTGCCAGCAGCCCCACGACCAAAGAGACCCAGTACTTC. The chain combines TRBV6-5 with TRBJ2-5; no clear D gene. CDR1 is MNHEY, CDR2 SVGAGI, per germline. CDR3 size: 13 residues. Trimming cost V 6 bases and J 3 bases, with 11 bases left between them.

This chain connects TRBV5-8 to TRBJ2-5; D is uncertain. The CDR3 totals 11 residues. Germline V gene data show CDR1 as SGHTS and CDR2 as YDEGEE. V was clipped by 4 bases and J by 5 bases, with 6 bases between them. The CDR3 sequence is CASSVWETQYF. CDR3 nucleotides: TGTGCCAGCAGCGTCTGGGAGACCCAGTACTTC.

V is TRBV18 and J is TRBJ2-1; D tentatively reads TRBD1 or TRBD2 (6 bases each). The CDR3 runs 11 residues. Germline V gene lookup returns CDR1 KGHSH and CDR2 LQKENI. The germline V and J ends were trimmed by 5 bases and 8 bases, with 7 bases remaining between them. The DNA for the CDR3 is TGTGCCAGCTCAGGGGGGCATGAGCAGTTCTTC. Translating gives CASSGGHEQFF.

This clonotype was recorded at least ten times. The chain uses TRBV10-3 and TRBJ2-1; 7 bases align to TRBD2. Trimming took 0 bases from V and 5 from J; bases not matched to a gene: 7. Germline V gives CDR1 ENHRY, CDR2 SYGVKD. CDR3 size: 16 residues. CDR3 amino acids: CAISESTGGGNNEQFF. The CDR3, as DNA: TGTGCCATCAGTGAGTCGACGGGGGGAGGAAACAATGAGCAGTTCTTC.

V is TRBV28 and J is TRBJ1-2, with D tentatively TRBD1 (5 bases). Trimming pared 3 bases from V and 4 bases from J, leaving 15 bases between. The germline V gene has CDR1 MDHEN and CDR2 SYDVKM. The CDR3 is 15 amino acids. The CDR3 DNA reads as TGTGCCAGCAGTTTCGGGGGTTTTAGTATCTATGGCTACACCTTC. Its translation is CASSFGGFSIYGYTF.

The rearrangement links TRBV9 to TRBJ2-1; D gene unclear. Trimming left V 0 bases short and J 0 bases short, with 10 bases between. This CDR3 spans 16 amino acids. From germline, CDR1 is SGDLS and CDR2 YYNGEE. In DNA form, the CDR3 reads TGTGCCAGCAGCGTAGCCCCGACGTCCTCCTACAATGAGCAGTTCTTC. As protein: CASSVAPTSSYNEQFF.

The V call is TRBV4-3, the J call TRBJ2-2; 7 nucleotides match TRBD2. V trimming: 0 bases; J trimming: 1 base; junction bases outside the gene matches: 8. The CDR3 has 18 amino acids. In germline, CDR1 is LGHNA, CDR2 YSLEER. The CDR3 is CASSQDSLSSGNTGELFF. CDR3 DNA sequence: TGCGCCAGCAGCCAAGATTCATTGTCTAGCGGGAACACCGGGGAGCTGTTTTTT.